This T cell receptor beta chain was recorded in a study of blood T cell repertoires in COVID-19. Study background: Italy, Spain and the United States were the sources of the convalescent and acute COVID-19 samples. Sources were T cells, B-cell-depleted T cells, or PBMCs; the material itself was cDNA or gDNA.

In the study's own analysis: Scientists estimated how many nucleated cells there were by amplifying reference gene primers. The protocol was immunoSEQ multiplex PCR, while the TCRdb copy is restricted to in-frame clones and leaves out a portion. The DNA gave D and trimming, while V, J and clone size come from that table. The sample includes tens of thousands of clones, about 82% of them seen just once. CDR1 and CDR2 from the germline V gene are MNHEY and SVGAGI. Trimming removed 6 bases from V and 1 base from J, with 11 bases in between. CDR3 size: 14 residues. The chain recombines TRBV6-5 with TRBJ2-3; maybe TRBD2 (5 bases). Specimen: peripheral blood. The origin of this receptor is a man between 50 and 59 years old with acute or convalescent COVID-19. Here the CDR3 reads CASRSDFGTDTQYF. In DNA form, the CDR3 reads TGTGCCAGCAGATCGGACTTCGGCACAGATACGCAGTATTTT.